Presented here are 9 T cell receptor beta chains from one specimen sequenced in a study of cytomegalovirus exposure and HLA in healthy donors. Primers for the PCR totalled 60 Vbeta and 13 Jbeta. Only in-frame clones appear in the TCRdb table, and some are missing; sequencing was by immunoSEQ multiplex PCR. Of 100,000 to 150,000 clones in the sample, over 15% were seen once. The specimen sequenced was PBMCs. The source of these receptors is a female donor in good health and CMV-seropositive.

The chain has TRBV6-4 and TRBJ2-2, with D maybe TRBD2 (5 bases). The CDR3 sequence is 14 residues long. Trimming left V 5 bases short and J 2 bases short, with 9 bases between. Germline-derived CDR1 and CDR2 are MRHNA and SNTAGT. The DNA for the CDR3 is TGTGCCAGCAGTCCCGACTATAACACCGGGGAGCTGTTTTTT. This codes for CASSPDYNTGELFF.

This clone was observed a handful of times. CDR3 amino acids: CASSILVRSQYF. CDR3 bases: TGTGCCAGCTCCATATTAGTCCGGTCCCAGTACTTC. The V call is TRBV6-1, the J call TRBJ2-5; D remains ambiguous. Trimming removed 8 bases at V and 9 bases at J, with 16 bases between. The CDR3 is 12 residues long. Germline CDR1 is MNHNS and CDR2 is SASEGT.

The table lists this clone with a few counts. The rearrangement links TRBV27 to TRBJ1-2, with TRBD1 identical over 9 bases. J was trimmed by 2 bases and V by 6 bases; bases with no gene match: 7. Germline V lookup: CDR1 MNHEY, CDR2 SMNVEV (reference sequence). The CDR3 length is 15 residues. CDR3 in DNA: TGTGCCAGCAGCCCCCGAGACAGGGGGAACTATGGCTACACCTTC. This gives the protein CASSPRDRGNYGYTF.

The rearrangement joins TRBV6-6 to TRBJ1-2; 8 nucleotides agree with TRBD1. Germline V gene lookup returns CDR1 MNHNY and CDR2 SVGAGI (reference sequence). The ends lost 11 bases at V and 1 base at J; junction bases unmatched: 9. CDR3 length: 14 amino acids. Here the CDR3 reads CAALQGGRNYGYTF. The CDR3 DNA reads TGTGCCGCTCTACAGGGGGGACGTAACTATGGCTACACCTTC.

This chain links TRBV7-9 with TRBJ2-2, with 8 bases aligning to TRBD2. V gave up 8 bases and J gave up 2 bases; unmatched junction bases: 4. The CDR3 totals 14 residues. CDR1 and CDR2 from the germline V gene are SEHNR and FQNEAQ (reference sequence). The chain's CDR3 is CASRGGTNTGELFF. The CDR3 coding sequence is TGTGCCAGCCGCGGGGGGACAAACACCGGGGAGCTGTTTTTT.

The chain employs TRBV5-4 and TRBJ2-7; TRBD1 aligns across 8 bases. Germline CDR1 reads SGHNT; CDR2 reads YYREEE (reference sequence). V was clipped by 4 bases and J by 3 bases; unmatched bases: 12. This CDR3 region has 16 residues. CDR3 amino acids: CASSTADRGPFYEQYF. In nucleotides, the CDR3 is TGTGCCAGCAGCACCGCAGACAGGGGCCCGTTCTACGAGCAGTACTTC.

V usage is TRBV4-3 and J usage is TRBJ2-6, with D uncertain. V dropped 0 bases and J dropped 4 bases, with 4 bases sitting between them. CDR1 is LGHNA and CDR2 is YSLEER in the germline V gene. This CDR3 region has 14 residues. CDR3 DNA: TGCGCCAGCAGCCAAGACGGGGGGGCCAACGTCCTGACTTTC. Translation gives CASSQDGGANVLTF.

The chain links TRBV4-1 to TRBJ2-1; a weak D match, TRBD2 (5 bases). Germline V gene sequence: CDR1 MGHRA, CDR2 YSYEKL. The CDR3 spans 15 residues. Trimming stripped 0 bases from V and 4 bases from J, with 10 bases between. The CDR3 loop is CASSQEGRGYNEQFF. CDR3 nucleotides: TGCGCCAGCAGCCAAGAAGGACGGGGATACAATGAGCAGTTCTTC.

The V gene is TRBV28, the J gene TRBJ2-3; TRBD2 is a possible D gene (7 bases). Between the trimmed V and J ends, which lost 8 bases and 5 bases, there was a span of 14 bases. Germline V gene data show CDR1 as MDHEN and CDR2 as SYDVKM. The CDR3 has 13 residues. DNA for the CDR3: TGTGCCAGCGGCGGGGGCCGAGGAGATACGCAGTATTTT. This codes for CASGGGRGDTQYF.